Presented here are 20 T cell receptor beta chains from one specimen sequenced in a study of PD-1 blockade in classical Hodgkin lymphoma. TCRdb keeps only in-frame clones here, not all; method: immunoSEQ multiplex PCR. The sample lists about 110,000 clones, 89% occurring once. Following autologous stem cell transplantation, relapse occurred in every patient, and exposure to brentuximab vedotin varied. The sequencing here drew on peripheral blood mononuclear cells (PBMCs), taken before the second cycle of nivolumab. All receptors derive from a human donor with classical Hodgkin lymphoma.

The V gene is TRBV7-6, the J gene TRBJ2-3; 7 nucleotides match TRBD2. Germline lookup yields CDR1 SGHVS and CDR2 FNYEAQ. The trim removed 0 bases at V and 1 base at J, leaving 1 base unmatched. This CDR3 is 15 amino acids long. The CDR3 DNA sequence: TGTGCCAGCAGCTTAGCGGGGAGGGGCACAGATACGCAGTATTTT. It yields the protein CASSLAGRGTDTQYF.

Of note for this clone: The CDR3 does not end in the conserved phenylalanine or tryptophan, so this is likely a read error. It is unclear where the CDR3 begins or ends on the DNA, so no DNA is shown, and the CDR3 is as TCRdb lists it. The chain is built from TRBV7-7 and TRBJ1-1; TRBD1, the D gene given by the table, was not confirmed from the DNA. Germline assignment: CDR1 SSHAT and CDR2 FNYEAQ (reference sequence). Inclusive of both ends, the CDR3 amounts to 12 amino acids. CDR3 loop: CASSPPPSKTAL.

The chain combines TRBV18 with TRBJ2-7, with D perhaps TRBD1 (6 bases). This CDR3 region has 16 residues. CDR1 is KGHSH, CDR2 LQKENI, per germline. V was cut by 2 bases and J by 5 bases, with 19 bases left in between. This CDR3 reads CASSPIPPQGSNEQYF. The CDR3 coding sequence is TGTGCCAGCTCACCAATCCCCCCACAGGGATCCAACGAGCAGTACTTC.

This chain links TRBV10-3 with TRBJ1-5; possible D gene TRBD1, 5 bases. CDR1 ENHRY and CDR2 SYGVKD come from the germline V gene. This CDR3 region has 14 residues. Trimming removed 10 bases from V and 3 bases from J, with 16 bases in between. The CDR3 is CASRSGALNQPQHF. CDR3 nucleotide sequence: TGTGCCAGCAGGTCCGGGGCTCTCAATCAGCCCCAGCATTTT.

In DNA form, the CDR3 reads TGTGCCAGCTCACCACCCTCCCTAGCGGGAAACGAGCAGTACTTC. Its translation is CASSPPSLAGNEQYF. V gene TRBV18 combines with J gene TRBJ2-7; 9 bases line up with TRBD2. The germline V gene encodes CDR1 KGHSH and CDR2 LQKENI. V lost 0 bases, J lost 5 bases, and 5 bases stayed unmatched. This CDR3 comprises 15 residues.

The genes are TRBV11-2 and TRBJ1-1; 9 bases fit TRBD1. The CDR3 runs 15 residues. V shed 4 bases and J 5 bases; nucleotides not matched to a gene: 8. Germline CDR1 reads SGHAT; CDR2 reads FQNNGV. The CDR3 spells CASSWGQGGQTEAFF. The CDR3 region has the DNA TGTGCCAGCAGCTGGGGACAGGGTGGACAGACTGAAGCTTTCTTT.

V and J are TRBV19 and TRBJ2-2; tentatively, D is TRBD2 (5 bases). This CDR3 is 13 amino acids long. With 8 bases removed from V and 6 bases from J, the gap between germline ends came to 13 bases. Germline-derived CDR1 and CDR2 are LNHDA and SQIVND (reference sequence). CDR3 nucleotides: TGTGCCAGTGAGCGGAGAATGGCCGGGGAGCTGTTTTTT. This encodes CASERRMAGELFF.

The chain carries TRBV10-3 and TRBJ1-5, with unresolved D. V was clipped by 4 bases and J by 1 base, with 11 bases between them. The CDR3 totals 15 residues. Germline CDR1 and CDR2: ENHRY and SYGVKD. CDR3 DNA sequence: TGTGCCATCAGTGGGTCGGGAAGAAGCAATCAGCCCCAGCATTTT. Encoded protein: CAISGSGRSNQPQHF.

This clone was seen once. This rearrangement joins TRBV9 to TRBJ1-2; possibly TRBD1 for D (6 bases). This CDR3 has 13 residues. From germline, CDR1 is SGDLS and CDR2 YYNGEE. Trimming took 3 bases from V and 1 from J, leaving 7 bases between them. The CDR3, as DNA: TGTGCCAGCAGCGGACAGGTTAACTATGGCTACACCTTC. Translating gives CASSGQVNYGYTF.

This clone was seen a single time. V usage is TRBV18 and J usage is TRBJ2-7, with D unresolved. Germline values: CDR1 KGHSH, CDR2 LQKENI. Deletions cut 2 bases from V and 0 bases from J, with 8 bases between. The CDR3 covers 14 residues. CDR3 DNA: TGTGCCAGCTCACCATTACATAGCTCCTACGAGCAGTACTTC. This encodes CASSPLHSSYEQYF.

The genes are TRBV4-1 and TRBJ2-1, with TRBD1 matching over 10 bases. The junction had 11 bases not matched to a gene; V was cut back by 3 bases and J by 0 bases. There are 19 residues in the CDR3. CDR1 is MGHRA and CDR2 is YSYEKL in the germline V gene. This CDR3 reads CASSHWDRGQSSSYNEQFF. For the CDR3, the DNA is TGCGCCAGCAGCCACTGGGACAGGGGACAATCAAGCTCCTACAATGAGCAGTTCTTC.

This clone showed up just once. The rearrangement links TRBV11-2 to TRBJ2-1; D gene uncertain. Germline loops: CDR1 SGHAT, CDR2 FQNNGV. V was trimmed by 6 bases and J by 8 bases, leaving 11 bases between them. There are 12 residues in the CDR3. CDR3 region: CASSSAIYEQFF. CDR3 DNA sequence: TGTGCCAGCAGTTCAGCCATCTATGAGCAGTTCTTC.

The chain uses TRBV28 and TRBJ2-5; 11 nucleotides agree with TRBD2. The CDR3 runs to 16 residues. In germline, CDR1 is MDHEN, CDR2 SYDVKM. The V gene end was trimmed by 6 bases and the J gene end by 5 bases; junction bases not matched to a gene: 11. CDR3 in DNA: TGTGCCAGCAGCCCACTAGCGGGAGAGGGTCAGGAGACCCAGTACTTC. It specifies CASSPLAGEGQETQYF. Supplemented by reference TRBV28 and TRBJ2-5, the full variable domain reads DVKVTQSSRYLVKRTGEKVFLECVQDMDHENMFWYRQDPGLGLRLIYFSYDVKMKEKGDIPEGYSVSREKKERFSLILESASTNQTSMYLCASSPLAGEGQETQYFGPGTRLLVL.

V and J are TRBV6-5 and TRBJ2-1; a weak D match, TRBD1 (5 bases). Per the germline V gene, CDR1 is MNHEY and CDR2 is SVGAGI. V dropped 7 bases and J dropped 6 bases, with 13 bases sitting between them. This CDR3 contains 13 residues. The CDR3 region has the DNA TGTGCCAGCAAACAGGTACTTAGCAATGAGCAGTTCTTC. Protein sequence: CASKQVLSNEQFF.

The CDR3 DNA sequence: TGTGCCTGGGGCGGACAGGTGGATTCACCCCTCCACTTT. Amino acids: CAWGGQVDSPLHF. This chain joins TRBV30 and TRBJ1-6; TRBD1 matches 7 bases. Germline V gene data show CDR1 as GTSNPN and CDR2 as SVGIG (reference sequence). The CDR3 consists of 13 residues. V lost 5 bases, J lost 8 bases, and 6 bases stayed unmatched. Full variable domain (rest looked up from reference TRBV30 and TRBJ1-6): SQTIHQWPATLVQPVGSPLSLECTVEGTSNPNLYWYRQAAGRGLQLLFYSVGIGQISSEVPQNLSASRPQDRQFILSSKKLLLSDSGFYLCAWGGQVDSPLHFGNGTRLTVT.

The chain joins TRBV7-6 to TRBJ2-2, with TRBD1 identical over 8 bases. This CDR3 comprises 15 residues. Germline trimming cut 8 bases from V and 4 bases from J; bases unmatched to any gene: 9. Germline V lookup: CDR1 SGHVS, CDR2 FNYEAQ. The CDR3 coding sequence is TGTGCCAGCGGTAGGACAGGGCGGGCCACCGGGGAGCTGTTTTTT. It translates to CASGRTGRATGELFF.

The CDR3 is CASSWTGEGYEQYF. In nucleotides, the CDR3 is TGTGCCAGCAGCTGGACAGGGGAGGGATACGAGCAGTACTTC. The V call is TRBV5-5, the J call TRBJ2-7; TRBD1 agrees at 9 bases. Losses at the gene ends were 3 bases for V and 4 bases for J; bases not matched to a gene: 5. CDR1 SGHKS and CDR2 YYEKEE come from the germline V gene (reference sequence). The CDR3 is 14 residues long. Filled out from reference TRBV5-5 and TRBJ2-7, the complete variable domain reads DAGVTQSPTHLIKTRGQQVTLRCSPISGHKSVSWYQQVLGQGPQFIFQYYEKEERGRGNFPDRFSARQFPNYSSELNVNALLLGDSALYLCASSWTGEGYEQYFGPGTRLTVT.

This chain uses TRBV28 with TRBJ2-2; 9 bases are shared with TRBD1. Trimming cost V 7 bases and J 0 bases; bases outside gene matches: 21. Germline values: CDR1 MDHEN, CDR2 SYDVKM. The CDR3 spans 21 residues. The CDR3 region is CASTATWGTGTIRANTGELFF. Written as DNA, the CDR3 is TGTGCCAGCACCGCAACTTGGGGGACAGGGACTATCCGCGCGAACACCGGGGAGCTGTTTTTT.

DNA for the CDR3: TGTGCCAGCAGGGGGGACGGACACTACGAGCAGTACTTC. Amino acid sequence: CASRGDGHYEQYF. This chain joins TRBV2 and TRBJ2-7, with D perhaps assigned TRBD1 or TRBD2 (5 bases each). Germline V CDR1 and CDR2: SNHLY, FYNNEI. Between the trimmed V and J ends, which lost 6 bases and 3 bases, there was a span of 12 bases. The CDR3 loop spans 13 amino acids.

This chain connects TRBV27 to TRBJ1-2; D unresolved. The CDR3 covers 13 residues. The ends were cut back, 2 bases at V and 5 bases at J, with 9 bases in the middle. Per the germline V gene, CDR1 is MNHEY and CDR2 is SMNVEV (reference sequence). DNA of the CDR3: TGTGCCAGCAGTTTAACTCATTTGTATGGCTACACCTTC. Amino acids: CASSLTHLYGYTF.